The 10 T cell receptor beta chains below were found in one sample sequenced in a study of T cells after yellow fever vaccination. TCRdb reprocessed the 5' RACE reads with MiXCR, giving one entry per CDR3 protein. The sample has 340,000 or so distinct CDR3 sequences; approximately 12% are singletons. Here the sequenced sample was CD4+ T cells sorted from PBMCs, taken 15 days after the yellow fever booster vaccination. The receptors come from a man aged 18-30 years who received the YFV17D yellow fever vaccine.

This clonotype showed up just a few times. The chain employs TRBV6-5 and TRBJ2-3, with 11 bases identical to TRBD2. The CDR3 consists of 18 residues. V trimming: 0 bases; J trimming: 2 bases; junction bases outside the gene matches: 7. The germline gives CDR1 MNHEY, CDR2 SVGAGI. CDR3 loop: CASSYSLPSGRITDTQYF. The CDR3 DNA sequence: TGTGCCAGCAGTTACTCGCTTCCTAGCGGGAGGATCACAGATACGCAGTATTTT.

The chain uses TRBV28 and TRBJ1-5; 9 positions match TRBD1. J was trimmed by 6 bases and V by 5 bases; bases with no gene match: 5. CDR3 length: 14 residues. Germline V lookup: CDR1 MDHEN, CDR2 SYDVKM. CDR3: CASSRTGEGQPQHF. The DNA for the CDR3 is TGTGCCAGCAGTCGGACAGGGGAAGGTCAGCCCCAGCATTTT.

This clonotype was seen a few times. The chain has TRBV27 and TRBJ1-1; no firm D call. The CDR3 totals 15 residues. V lost 3 bases and J 0 bases, leaving 11 bases between the germline ends. Germline V CDR1 and CDR2: MNHEY, SMNVEV (reference sequence). The CDR3 here is CASSFLWGLNTEAFF. In DNA form, the CDR3 reads TGTGCCAGCAGTTTTCTATGGGGTCTGAACACTGAAGCTTTCTTT.

This chain joins TRBV5-4 and TRBJ1-2; 10 positions agree with TRBD1. Germline V lookup: CDR1 SGHNT, CDR2 YYREEE (reference sequence). The junction had 8 bases not matched to a gene; V was cut back by 3 bases and J by 9 bases. CDR3 length equals 14 residues. CDR3 in amino acids: CASSSRDRGRSYTF. The CDR3 DNA follows: TGTGCCAGCAGCTCGCGGGACAGGGGTAGGAGCTACACCTTC.

This clonotype was seen only a few times. The chain recombines TRBV21-1 with TRBJ2-4. TRBV21-1 is a pseudogene segment. This CDR3 spans 14 amino acids. This CDR3 is CASSTRLAKNIQYF. DNA of the CDR3: TGTGCCAGCAGCACACGGCTAGCCAAAAACATTCAGTACTTC.

The genes are TRBV7-2 and TRBJ2-2, with D maybe TRBD1 (7 bases). Trimming shortened V by 2 bases and J by 6 bases, and 13 bases separated the two germline ends. The CDR3 consists of 15 residues. Germline loops: CDR1 SGHTA, CDR2 FQGNSA. Here the CDR3 DNA reads TGTGCCAGCAGCTTATCCCAGGGGGGTTCCGGGGAGCTGTTTTTT. Translation: CASSLSQGGSGELFF.

The rearrangement links TRBV5-1 to TRBJ1-2; 9 bases fit TRBD1. V trimming: 4 bases; J trimming: 3 bases; junction bases outside the gene matches: 7. Germline lookup yields CDR1 SGHRS and CDR2 YFSETQ. The CDR3 runs to 15 residues. The CDR3 nucleotides are TGCGCCAGCAGCGGGGGGACAGGGATACACTATGGCTACACCTTC. This sequence encodes CASSGGTGIHYGYTF.

This clonotype occurred a few times. In DNA form, the CDR3 reads TGTGCCAGCAGCTTGGCAGGTCTCGGAAATGAGCAGTTCTTC. Amino acid sequence: CASSLAGLGNEQFF. V usage is TRBV7-2 and J usage is TRBJ2-1; no firm D call. Trimming shortened V by 3 bases and J by 7 bases, and 13 bases separated the two germline ends. CDR1 and CDR2 from the germline V gene are SGHTA and FQGNSA. This CDR3 spans 14 amino acids.

This chain joins TRBV15 and TRBJ2-3; D is undetermined. The CDR3 consists of 12 residues. Germline values: CDR1 LNHNV, CDR2 YYDKDF (reference sequence). V was shortened by 3 bases and J by 4 bases, with 5 bases between the two germline ends. The CDR3 DNA reads TGTGCCACCAGCAGGTTATCAGATACGCAGTATTTT. Residues: CATSRLSDTQYF.

This clonotype was detected only a few times. This sequence joins TRBV6-6 and TRBJ1-5; weak D call: TRBD1 (5 bases). CDR1 and CDR2 from the germline V gene are MNHNY and SVGAGI (reference sequence). This CDR3 spans 17 amino acids. Trimming removed 7 bases from V and 4 bases from J, with 23 bases in between. The CDR3 loop is CASNRDSSGRPNQPQHF. The CDR3 region has the DNA TGTGCCAGCAATAGGGACTCATCGGGCCGCCCGAATCAGCCCCAGCATTTT.